This T cell receptor (beta chain) emerged from a study of Ad26.COV2.S vaccination and SARS-CoV-2 variants. Study in general: Intramuscular Ad26.COV2.S at 5x10^10 or 1x10^11 viral particles.

The J segment lost 0 bases and the V segment lost 3 bases, leaving 8 bases of the junction unmatched. Germline CDR1 reads SGDLS; CDR2 reads YYNGEE. The CDR3 is 18 amino acids. A remark on this clone: The target antigen is unknown.

Treatment described: around 19 received Ad26.COV2.S at low or high dose, single or two shots; about 5 received placebo; per-sample allocation not given. Sampling was performed 63 days after the first vaccine or placebo injection. Built on an Ad26 vector, the vaccine expressed Wuhan-strain SARS-CoV-2 spike. TCRdb keeps only in-frame clones here, not all; method: immunoSEQ multiplex PCR. The sample has over 200,000 clones, roughly 90% seen once; the top ten hold about 10%. Findings of the study overall: From the TCR breadth and depth analyses, total T cell responses may have been underestimated. Breadth measured for non-spike TCRs was similar across vaccine and placebo recipients.

This rearrangement joins TRBV9 to TRBJ2-6; 8 nucleotides agree with TRBD1. The source of this sequence is a person aged 18-65 years who received the Ad26.COV2.S COVID-19 vaccine or a placebo. This specimen consisted of peripheral blood, obtained in a trial of Ad26.COV2.S vaccine versus placebo. For the CDR3, the DNA is TGTGCCAGCAGCGACGCGCAGGGGGCTTACTCTGGGGCCAACGTCCTGACTTTC. Translated: CASSDAQGAYSGANVLTF.